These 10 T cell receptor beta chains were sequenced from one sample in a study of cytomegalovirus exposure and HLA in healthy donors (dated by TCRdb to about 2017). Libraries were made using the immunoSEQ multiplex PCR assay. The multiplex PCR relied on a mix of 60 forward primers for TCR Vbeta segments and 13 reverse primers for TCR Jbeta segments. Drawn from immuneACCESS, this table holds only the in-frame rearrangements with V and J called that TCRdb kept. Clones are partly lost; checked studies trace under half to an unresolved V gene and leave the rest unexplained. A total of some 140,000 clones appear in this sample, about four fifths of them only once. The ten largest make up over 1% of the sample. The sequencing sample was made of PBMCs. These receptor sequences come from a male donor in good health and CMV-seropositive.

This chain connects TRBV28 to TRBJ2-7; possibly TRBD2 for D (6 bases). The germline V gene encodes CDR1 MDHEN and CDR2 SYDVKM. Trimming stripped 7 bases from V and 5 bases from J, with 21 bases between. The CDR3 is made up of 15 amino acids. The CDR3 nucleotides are TGTGCCAGCATCAACGCGGCAGACCGCGGGAACGAGCAGTACTTC. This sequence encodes CASINAADRGNEQYF. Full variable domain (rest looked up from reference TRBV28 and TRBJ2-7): DVKVTQSSRYLVKRTGEKVFLECVQDMDHENMFWYRQDPGLGLRLIYFSYDVKMKEKGDIPEGYSVSREKKERFSLILESASTNQTSMYLCASINAADRGNEQYFGPGTRLTVT.

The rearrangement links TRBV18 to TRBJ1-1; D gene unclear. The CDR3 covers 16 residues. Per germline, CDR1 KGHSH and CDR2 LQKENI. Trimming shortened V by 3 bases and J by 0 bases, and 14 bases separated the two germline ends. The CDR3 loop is CASSPKNSMMNTEAFF. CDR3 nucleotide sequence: TGTGCCAGCTCACCCAAGAATAGCATGATGAACACTGAAGCTTTCTTT.

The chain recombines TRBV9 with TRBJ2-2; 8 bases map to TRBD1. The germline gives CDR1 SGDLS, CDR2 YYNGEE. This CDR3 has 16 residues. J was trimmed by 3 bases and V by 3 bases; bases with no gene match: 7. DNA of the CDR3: TGTGCCAGCAGCGCCGACCGGGACAGGTACACCGGGGAGCTGTTTTTT. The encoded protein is CASSADRDRYTGELFF.

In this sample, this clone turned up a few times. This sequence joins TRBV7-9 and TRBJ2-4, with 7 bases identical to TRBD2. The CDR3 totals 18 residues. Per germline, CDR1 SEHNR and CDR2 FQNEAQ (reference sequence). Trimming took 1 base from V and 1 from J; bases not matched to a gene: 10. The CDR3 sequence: CASSLVLGGRGAKNIQYF. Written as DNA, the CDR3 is TGTGCCAGCAGCTTAGTCCTGGGCGGGAGAGGGGCCAAAAACATTCAGTACTTC. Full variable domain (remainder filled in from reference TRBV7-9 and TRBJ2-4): DTGVSQNPRHKITKRGQNVTFRCDPISEHNRLYWYRQTLGQGPEFLTYFQNEAQLEKSRLLSDRFSAERPKGSFSTLEIQRTEQGDSAMYLCASSLVLGGRGAKNIQYFGAGTRLSVL.

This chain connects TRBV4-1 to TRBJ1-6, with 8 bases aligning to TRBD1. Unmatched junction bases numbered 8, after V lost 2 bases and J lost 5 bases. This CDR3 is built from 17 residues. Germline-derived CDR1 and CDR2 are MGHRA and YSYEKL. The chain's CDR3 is CASSQFQGAVNNSPLHF. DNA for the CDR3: TGCGCCAGCAGCCAATTCCAGGGGGCGGTAAATAATTCACCCCTCCACTTT.

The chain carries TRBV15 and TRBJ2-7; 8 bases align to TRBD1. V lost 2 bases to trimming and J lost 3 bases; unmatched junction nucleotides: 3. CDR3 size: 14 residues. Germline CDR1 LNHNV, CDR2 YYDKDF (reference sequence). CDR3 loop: CATSRPQGGYEQYF. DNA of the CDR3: TGTGCCACCAGCAGACCACAGGGGGGCTACGAGCAGTACTTC.

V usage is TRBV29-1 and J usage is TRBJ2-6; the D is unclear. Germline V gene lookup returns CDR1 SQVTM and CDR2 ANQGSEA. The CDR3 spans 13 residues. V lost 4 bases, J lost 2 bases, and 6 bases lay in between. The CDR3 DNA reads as TGCAGCGTTGTAAAGCCTGGGGCCAACGTCCTGACTTTC. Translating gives CSVVKPGANVLTF.

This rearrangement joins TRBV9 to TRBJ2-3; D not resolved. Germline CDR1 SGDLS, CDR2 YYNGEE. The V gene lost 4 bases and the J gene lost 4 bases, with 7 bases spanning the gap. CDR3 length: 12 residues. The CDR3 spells CASSKAADTQYF. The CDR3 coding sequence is TGTGCCAGCAGCAAGGCGGCAGATACGCAGTATTTT.

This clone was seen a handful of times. The DNA of the CDR3 is TGCGCCAGCAGCCATCCTAAAACGGGAAAACATCAGCCCCAGCATTTT. Protein sequence: CASSHPKTGKHQPQHF. The chain recombines TRBV4-3 with TRBJ1-5; D remains ambiguous. The CDR3 length is 16 residues. Trimming cost V 3 bases and J 5 bases, with 17 bases left between them. CDR1 and CDR2 from the germline V gene are LGHNA and YSLEER.

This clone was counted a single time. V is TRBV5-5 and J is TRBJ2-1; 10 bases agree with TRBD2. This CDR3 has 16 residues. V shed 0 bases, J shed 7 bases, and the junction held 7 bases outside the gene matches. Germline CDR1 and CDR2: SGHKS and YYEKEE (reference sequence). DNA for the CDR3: TGTGCCAGCAGCTTGGCCGTAAGCGGGGGGGGGAATGAGCAGTTCTTC. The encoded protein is CASSLAVSGGGNEQFF.